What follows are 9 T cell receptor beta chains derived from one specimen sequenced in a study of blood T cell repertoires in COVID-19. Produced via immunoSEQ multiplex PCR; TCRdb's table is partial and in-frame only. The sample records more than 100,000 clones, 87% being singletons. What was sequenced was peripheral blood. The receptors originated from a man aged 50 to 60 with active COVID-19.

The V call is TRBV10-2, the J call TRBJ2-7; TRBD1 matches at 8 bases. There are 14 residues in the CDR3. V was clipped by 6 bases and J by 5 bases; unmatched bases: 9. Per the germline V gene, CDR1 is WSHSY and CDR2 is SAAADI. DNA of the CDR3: TGCGCCAGCAGCCTCTGGACAGGGACCCACGAGCAGTACTTC. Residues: CASSLWTGTHEQYF.

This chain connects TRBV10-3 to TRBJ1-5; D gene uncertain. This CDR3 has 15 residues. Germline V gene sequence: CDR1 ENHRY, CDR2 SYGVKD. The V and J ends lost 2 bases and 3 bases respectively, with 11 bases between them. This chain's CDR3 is CAISEDPGNNQPQHF. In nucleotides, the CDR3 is TGTGCCATCAGTGAGGATCCGGGTAACAATCAGCCCCAGCATTTT.

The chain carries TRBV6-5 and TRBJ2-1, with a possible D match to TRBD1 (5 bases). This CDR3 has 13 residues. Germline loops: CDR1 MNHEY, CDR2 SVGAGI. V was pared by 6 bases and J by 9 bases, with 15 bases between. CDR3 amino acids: CASSIQGSGEQFF. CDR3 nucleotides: TGTGCCAGCAGCATCCAGGGTTCCGGTGAGCAGTTCTTC.

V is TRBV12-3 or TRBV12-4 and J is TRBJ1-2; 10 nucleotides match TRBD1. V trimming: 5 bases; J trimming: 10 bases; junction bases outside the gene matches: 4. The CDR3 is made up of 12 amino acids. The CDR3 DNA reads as TGTGCCAGCAGTCCCGGACAGGGGGACTACACCTTC. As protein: CASSPGQGDYTF.

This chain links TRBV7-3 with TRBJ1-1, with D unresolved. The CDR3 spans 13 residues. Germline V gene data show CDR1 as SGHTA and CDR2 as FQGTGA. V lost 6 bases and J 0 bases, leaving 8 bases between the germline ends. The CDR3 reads CASRNSMNTEAFF. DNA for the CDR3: TGTGCCAGCAGAAACTCGATGAACACTGAAGCTTTCTTT.

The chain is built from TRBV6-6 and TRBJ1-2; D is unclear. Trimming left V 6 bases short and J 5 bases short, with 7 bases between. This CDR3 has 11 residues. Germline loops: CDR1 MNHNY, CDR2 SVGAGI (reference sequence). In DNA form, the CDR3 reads TGTGCCAGCAGCCAGGAATATGGCTACACCTTC. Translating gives CASSQEYGYTF.

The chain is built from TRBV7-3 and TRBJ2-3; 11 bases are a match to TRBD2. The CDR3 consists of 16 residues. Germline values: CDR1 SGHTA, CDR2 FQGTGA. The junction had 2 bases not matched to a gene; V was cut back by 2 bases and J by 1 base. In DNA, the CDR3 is TGTGCCAGCAGCTTAGGACTAGCGGGTCGCACAGATACGCAGTATTTT. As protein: CASSLGLAGRTDTQYF.

The CDR3 loop is CSARLMTDVVTEAFF. The CDR3 region has the DNA TGCAGCGCCCGCCTTATGACAGATGTCGTAACTGAAGCTTTCTTT. The chain combines TRBV29-1 with TRBJ1-1; tentatively, D is TRBD1 (5 bases). This CDR3 is 15 amino acids long. V lost 7 bases and J 5 bases, leaving 23 bases between the germline ends. Germline values: CDR1 SQVTM, CDR2 ANQGSEA.

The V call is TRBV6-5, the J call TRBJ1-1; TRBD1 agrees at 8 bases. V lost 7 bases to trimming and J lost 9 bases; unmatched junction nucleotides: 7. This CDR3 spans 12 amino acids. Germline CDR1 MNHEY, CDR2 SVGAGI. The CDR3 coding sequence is TGTGCCAGCACCAACCCCAGGGGGCAAGCTTTCTTT. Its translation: CASTNPRGQAFF.